In its sample, the clone carrying this T cell receptor beta chain was seen many times. No antigen is known for it. The CDR3 is 10 amino acids. Germline CDR1 and CDR2: SQVTM and ANQGSEA. V was pared by 4 bases and J by 3 bases, with 4 bases between. TCRdb re-analysed the 5' RACE reads in MiXCR, keeping a single row per CDR3 protein. In the table there are a few hundred thousand distinct CDR3 sequences, 9.6% of which are singletons. The data are from a study of identical twins. Whole-study findings and limits: Cord blood's abundant beta clonotypes had fewer insertions, unlike memory repertoires.

This sample was also put to use in a study of yellow fever vaccine responses in identical twins.

Sequenced: PBMCs. V is TRBV29-1 and J is TRBJ2-7, with D hard to call. The clonotype originates from a young woman in good health. The CDR3 DNA reads TGCAGCGTTGGCAGCTACGAGCAGTACTTC. Protein product: CSVGSYEQYF.